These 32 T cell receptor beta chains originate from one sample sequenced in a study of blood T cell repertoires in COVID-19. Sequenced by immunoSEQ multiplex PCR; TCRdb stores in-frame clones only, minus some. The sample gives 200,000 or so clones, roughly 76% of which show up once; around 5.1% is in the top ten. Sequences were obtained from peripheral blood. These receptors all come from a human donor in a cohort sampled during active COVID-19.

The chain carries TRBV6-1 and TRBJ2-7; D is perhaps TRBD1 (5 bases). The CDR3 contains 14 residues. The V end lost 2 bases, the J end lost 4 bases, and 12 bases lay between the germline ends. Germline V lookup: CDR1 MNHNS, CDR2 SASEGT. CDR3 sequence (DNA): TGTGCCAGCAGTGAATATCCAGGGTTGTACGAGCAGTACTTC. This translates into CASSEYPGLYEQYF.

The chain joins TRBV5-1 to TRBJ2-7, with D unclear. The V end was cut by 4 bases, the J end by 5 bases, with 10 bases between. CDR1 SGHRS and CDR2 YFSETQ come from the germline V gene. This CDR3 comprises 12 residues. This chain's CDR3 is CASSPIDNEQYF. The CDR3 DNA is TGCGCCAGCAGCCCTATAGACAACGAGCAGTACTTC.

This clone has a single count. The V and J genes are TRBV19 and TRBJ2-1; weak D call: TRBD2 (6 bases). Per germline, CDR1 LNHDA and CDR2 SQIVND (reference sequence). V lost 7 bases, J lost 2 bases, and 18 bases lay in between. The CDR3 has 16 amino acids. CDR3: CASTKGRSGPYNEQFF. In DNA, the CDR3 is TGTGCCAGTACGAAGGGACGAAGCGGGCCCTACAATGAGCAGTTCTTC.

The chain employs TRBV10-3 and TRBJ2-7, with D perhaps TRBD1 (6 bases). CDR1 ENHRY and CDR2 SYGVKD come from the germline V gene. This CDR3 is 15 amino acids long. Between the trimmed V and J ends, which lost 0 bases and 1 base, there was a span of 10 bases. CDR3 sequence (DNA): TGTGCCATCAGTGAGTCGAGTCAGGGGTCCTACGAGCAGTACTTC. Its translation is CAISESSQGSYEQYF.

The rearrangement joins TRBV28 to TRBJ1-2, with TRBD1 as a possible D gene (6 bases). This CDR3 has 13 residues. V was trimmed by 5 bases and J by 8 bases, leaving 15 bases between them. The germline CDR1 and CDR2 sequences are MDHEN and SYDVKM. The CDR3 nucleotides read TGTGCCAGCAGTCGGGACACCTCGAGGGGCTACACCTTC. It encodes CASSRDTSRGYTF.

In DNA form, the CDR3 reads TGTGCCAGCAGTCGACTAGCGGGAGCACTTGGGGCCAACGTCCTGACTTTC. It specifies CASSRLAGALGANVLTF. The chain has TRBV3-1 (or the pseudogene TRBV3-2) and TRBJ2-6, with TRBD2 identical over 12 bases. The CDR3 extends over 17 amino acids. Trimming removed 6 bases from V and 3 bases from J; junction bases left unmatched: 6. From germline, CDR1 is LGHDT and CDR2 YNNKEL (reference sequence).

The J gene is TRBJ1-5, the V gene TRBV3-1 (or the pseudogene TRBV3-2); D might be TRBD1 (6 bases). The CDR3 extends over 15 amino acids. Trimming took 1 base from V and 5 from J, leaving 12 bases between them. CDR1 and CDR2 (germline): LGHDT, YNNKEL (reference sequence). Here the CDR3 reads CASSQVGGADQPQHF. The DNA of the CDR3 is TGTGCCAGCAGCCAAGTTGGGGGGGCCGATCAGCCCCAGCATTTT.

In DNA, the CDR3 is TGTGCCAGCAGCTTAGAAGCGGGAGGGCCAGAGACCCAGTACTTC. This codes for CASSLEAGGPETQYF. The chain couples TRBV13 to TRBJ2-5, with 10 bases fitting TRBD2. Germline values: CDR1 PRHDT, CDR2 FYEKMQ (reference sequence). The V and J ends lost 1 base and 4 bases, in that order; junction bases with no gene match: 3. This CDR3 spans 15 amino acids.

The CDR3: CASSSGAYEQYF. CDR3 in DNA: TGTGCCAGCAGCAGCGGGGCCTACGAGCAGTACTTC. The chain employs TRBV28 and TRBJ2-7; 7 bases agree with TRBD2. This CDR3 spans 12 amino acids. With 6 bases clipped from V and 2 bases from J, the junction kept 1 base outside the gene matches. Germline V gene data show CDR1 as MDHEN and CDR2 as SYDVKM.

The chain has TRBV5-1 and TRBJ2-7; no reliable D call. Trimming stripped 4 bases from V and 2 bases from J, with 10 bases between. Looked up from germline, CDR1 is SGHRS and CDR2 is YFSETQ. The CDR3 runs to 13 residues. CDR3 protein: CASSKLPPYEQYF. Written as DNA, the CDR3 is TGCGCCAGCAGCAAACTACCCCCCTACGAGCAGTACTTC.

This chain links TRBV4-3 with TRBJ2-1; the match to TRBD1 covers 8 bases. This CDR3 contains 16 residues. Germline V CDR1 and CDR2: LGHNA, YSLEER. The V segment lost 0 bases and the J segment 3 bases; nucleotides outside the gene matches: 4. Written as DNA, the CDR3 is TGCGCCAGCAGCCAAGATATCGGACAGGGCTACAATGAGCAGTTCTTC. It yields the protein CASSQDIGQGYNEQFF.

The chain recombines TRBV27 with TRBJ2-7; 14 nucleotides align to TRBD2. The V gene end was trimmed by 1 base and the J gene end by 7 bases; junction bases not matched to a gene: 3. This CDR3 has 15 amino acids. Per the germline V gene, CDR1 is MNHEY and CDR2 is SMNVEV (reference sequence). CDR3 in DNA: TGTGCCAGCAGTTTATGGGGACTAGCGGGAGAAGAGCAGTACTTC. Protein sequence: CASSLWGLAGEEQYF.

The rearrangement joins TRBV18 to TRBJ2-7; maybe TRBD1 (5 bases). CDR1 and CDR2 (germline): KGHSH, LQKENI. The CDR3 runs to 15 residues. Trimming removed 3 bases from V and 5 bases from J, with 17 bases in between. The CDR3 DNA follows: TGTGCCAGCTCACCGAGACTTGCAGGGATCCACGAGCAGTACTTC. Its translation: CASSPRLAGIHEQYF.

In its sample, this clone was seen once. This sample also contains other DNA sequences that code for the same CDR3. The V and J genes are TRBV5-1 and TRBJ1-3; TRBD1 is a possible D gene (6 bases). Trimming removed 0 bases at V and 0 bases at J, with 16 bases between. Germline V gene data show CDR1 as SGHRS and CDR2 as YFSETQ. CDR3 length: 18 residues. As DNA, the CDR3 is TGCGCCAGCAGCTTGGTATCCTCCAGGGGCCTCTCTGGAAACACCATATATTTT. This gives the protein CASSLVSSRGLSGNTIYF.

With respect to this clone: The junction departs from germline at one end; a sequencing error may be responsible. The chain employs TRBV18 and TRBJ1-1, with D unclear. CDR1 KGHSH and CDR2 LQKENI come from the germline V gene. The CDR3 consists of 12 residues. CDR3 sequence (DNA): TGTGCCAGCTCGCCACCGGGAGGAGAAGCTTTCTTT. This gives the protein CASSPPGGEAFF.

CDR3 nucleotide sequence: TGTGCCAGCTCACCACTACTATTACCGGGACAGGGATCCTACGAGCAGTACTTC. Protein sequence: CASSPLLLPGQGSYEQYF. The chain uses TRBV18 and TRBJ2-7; 9 bases map to TRBD1. This CDR3 region has 18 residues. Germline V lookup: CDR1 KGHSH, CDR2 LQKENI. Trimming took 1 base from V and 1 from J; bases not matched to a gene: 11.

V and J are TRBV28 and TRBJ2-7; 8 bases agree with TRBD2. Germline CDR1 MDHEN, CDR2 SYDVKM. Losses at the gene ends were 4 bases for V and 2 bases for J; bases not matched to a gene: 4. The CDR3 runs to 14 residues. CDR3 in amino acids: CASSYSGGTYEQYF. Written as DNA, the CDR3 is TGTGCCAGCAGTTACAGCGGGGGAACCTACGAGCAGTACTTC.

CDR3 sequence reads: CASSVGQGGQPQHF. The CDR3 nucleotides are TGCGCCAGCTCCGTTGGGCAGGGGGGTCAGCCCCAGCATTTT. The J gene is TRBJ1-5, the V gene TRBV5-1; 7 nucleotides agree with TRBD1. Germline V lookup: CDR1 SGHRS, CDR2 YFSETQ. Unmatched junction bases numbered 10, after V lost 7 bases and J lost 6 bases. The CDR3 consists of 14 residues. Filled out from reference TRBV5-1 and TRBJ1-5, the complete variable domain reads KAGVTQTPRYLIKTRGQQVTLSCSPISGHRSVSWYQQTPGQGLQFLFEYFSETQRNKGNFPGRFSGRQFSNSRSEMNVSTLELGDSALYLCASSVGQGGQPQHFGDGTRLSIL.

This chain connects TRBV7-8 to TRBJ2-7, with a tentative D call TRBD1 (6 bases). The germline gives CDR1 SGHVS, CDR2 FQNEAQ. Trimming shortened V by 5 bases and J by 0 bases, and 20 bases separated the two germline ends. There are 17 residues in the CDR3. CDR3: CASSPTAGVKSSYEQYF. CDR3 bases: TGTGCCAGCAGCCCCACGGCAGGGGTGAAAAGCTCCTACGAGCAGTACTTC.

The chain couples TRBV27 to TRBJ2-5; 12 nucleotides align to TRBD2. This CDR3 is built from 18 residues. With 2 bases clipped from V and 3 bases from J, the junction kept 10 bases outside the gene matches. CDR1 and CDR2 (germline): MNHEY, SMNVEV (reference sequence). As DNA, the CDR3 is TGTGCCAGCAGTTTAACCTCCCCACTAGCGGGAGGTGAAGAGACCCAGTACTTC. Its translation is CASSLTSPLAGGEETQYF.

The CDR3 spells CASSEGVFAYEQYF. CDR3 nucleotide sequence: TGTGCCAGCAGCGAGGGGGTCTTCGCCTACGAGCAGTACTTC. The chain uses TRBV3-1 (or the pseudogene TRBV3-2) and TRBJ2-7, with D tentatively TRBD1 (6 bases). Germline CDR1 reads LGHDT; CDR2 reads YNNKEL (reference sequence). The CDR3 length is 14 residues. Deletions cut 5 bases from V and 2 bases from J, with 13 bases between.

In DNA form, the CDR3 reads TGTGCCAGCAGCTTAAACACAGGGGACAATCAGCCCCAGCATTTT. Translated: CASSLNTGDNQPQHF. V gene TRBV7-9 combines with J gene TRBJ1-5, with 7 positions matching TRBD1. This CDR3 spans 15 amino acids. The germline V gene encodes CDR1 SEHNR and CDR2 FQNEAQ (reference sequence). V gave up 2 bases and J gave up 3 bases; unmatched junction bases: 4.

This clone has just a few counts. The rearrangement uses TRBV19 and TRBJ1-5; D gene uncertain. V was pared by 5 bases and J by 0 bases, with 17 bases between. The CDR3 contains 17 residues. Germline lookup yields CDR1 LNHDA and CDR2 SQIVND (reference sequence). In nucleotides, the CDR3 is TGTGCCAGTAGTCCGATTAAGAGTTCGGTTAGCAATCAGCCCCAGCATTTT. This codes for CASSPIKSSVSNQPQHF.

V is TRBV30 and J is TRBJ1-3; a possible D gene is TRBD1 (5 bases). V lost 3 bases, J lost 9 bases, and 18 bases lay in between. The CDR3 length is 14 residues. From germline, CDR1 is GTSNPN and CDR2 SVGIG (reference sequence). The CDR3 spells CAWSLNSYRGTIYF. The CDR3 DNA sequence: TGTGCCTGGAGCCTAAACAGCTATAGGGGCACCATATATTTT.

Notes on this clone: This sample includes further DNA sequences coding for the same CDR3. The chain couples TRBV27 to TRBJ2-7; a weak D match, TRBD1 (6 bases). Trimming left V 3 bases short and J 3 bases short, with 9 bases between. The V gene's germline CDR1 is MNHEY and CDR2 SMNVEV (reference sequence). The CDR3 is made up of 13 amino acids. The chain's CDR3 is CASSLGQDYEQYF. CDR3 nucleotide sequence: TGTGCCAGCAGTTTGGGACAAGACTACGAGCAGTACTTC.

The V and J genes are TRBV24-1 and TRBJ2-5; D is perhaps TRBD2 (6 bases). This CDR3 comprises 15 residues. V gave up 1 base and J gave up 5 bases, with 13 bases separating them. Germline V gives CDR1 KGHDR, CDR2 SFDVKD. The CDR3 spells CATSDFAAGRETQYF. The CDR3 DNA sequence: TGTGCCACCAGTGATTTCGCGGCGGGGAGGGAGACCCAGTACTTC.

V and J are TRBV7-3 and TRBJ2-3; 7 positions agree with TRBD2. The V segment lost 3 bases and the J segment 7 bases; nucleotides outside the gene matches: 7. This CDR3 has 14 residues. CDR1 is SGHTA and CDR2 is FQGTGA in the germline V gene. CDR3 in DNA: TGTGCCAGCAGCTTCGGGGGGAATCTGAATACGCAGTATTTT. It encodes CASSFGGNLNTQYF.

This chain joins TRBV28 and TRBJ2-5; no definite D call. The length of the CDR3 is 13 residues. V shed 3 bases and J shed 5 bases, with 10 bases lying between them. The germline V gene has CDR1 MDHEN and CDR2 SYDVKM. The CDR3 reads CASSFSLRETQYF. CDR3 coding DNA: TGTGCCAGCAGTTTCTCCTTGAGGGAGACCCAGTACTTC.

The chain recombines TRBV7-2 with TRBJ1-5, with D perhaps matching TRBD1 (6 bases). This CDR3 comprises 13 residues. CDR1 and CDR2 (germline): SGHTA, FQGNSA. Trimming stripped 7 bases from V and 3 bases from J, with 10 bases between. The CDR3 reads CASTTGNNQPQHF. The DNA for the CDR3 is TGTGCCAGCACCACAGGGAACAATCAGCCCCAGCATTTT.

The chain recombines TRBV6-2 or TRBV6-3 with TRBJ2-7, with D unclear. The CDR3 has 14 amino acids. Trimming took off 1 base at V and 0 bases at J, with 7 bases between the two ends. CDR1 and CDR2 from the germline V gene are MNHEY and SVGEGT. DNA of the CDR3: TGTGCCAGCAGTTACTTGGGCCGCTCCTACGAGCAGTACTTC. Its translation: CASSYLGRSYEQYF.

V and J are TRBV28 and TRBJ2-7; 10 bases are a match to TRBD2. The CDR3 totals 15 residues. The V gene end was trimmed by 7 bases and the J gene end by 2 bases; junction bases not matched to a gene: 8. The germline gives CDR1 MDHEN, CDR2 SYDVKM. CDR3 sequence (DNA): TGTGCCAGCACAGAACTAGCGGGGCCAACCTACGAGCAGTACTTC. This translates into CASTELAGPTYEQYF.

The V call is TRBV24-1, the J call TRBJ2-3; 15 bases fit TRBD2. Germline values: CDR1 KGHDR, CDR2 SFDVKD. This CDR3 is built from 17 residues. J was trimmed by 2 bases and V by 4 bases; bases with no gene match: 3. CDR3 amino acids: CATSERTSGRATDTQYF. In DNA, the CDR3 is TGTGCCACCAGTGAACGGACTAGCGGGAGGGCCACAGATACGCAGTATTTT.